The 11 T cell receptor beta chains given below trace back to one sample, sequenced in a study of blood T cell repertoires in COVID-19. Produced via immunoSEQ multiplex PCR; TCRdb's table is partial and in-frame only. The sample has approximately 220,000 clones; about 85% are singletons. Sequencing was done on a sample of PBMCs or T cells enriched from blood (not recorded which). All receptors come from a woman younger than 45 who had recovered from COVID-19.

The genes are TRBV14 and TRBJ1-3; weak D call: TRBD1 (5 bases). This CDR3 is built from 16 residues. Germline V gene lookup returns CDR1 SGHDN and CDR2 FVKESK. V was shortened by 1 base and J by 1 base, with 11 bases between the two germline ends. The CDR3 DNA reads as TGTGCCAGCAGCCAAGGGCAGGGCTGGTCTGGAAACACCATATATTTT. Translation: CASSQGQGWSGNTIYF. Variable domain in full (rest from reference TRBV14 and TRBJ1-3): EAGVTQFPSHSVIEKGQTVTLRCDPISGHDNLYWYRRVMGKEIKFLLHFVKESKQDESGMPNNRFLAERTGGTYSTLKVQPAELEDSGVYFCASSQGQGWSGNTIYFGEGSWLTVV.

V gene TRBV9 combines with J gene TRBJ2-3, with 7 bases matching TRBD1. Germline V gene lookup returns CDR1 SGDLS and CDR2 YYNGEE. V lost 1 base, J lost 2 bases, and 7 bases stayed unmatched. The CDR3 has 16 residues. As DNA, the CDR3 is TGTGCCAGCAGCGTAAAGGGGGCTTCCTTCACAGATACGCAGTATTTT. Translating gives CASSVKGASFTDTQYF.

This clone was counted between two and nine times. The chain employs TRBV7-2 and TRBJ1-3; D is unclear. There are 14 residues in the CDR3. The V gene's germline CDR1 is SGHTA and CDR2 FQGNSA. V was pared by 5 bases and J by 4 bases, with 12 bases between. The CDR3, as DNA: TGTGCCAGCAGCCCTCCCGGGTCAGGAAACACCATATATTTT. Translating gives CASSPPGSGNTIYF.

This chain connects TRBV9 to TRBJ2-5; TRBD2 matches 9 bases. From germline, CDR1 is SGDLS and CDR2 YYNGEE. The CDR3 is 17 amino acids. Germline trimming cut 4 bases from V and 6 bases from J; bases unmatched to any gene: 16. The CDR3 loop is CASSPQASGATRKTQYF. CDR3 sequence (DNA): TGTGCCAGCAGCCCCCAGGCTAGCGGGGCTACACGGAAGACCCAGTACTTC.

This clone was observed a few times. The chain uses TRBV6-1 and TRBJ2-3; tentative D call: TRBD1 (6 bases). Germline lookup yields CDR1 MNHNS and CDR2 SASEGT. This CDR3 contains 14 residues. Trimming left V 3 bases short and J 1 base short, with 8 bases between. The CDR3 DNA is TGTGCCAGCAGTGACAGGGGAGGCACAGATACGCAGTATTTT. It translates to CASSDRGGTDTQYF.

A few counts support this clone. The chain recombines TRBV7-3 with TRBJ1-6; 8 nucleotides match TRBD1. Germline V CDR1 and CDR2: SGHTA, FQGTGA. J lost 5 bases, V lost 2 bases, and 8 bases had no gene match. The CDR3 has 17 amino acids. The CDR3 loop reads CASSLGPNRGDNSPLHF. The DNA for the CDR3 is TGTGCCAGCAGCTTAGGCCCGAACAGGGGGGATAATTCACCCCTCCACTTT.

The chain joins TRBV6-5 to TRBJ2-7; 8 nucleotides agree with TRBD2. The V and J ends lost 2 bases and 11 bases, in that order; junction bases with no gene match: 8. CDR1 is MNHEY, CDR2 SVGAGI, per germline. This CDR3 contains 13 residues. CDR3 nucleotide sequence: TGTGCCAGCAGTTACGAGGCCTTTAGCGGGAAGTACTTC. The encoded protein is CASSYEAFSGKYF.

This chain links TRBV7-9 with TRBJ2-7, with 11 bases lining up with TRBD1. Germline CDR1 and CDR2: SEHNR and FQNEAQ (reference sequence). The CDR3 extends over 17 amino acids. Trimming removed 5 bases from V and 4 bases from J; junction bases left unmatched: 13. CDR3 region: CASSPGQGASGLYEQYF. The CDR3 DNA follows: TGTGCCAGCAGCCCCGGACAGGGGGCGAGCGGACTTTACGAGCAGTACTTC.

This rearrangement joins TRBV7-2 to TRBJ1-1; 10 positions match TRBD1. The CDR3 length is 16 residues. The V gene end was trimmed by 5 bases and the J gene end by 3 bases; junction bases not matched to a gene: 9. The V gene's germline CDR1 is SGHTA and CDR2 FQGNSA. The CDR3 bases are TGTGCCAGCAGCGTCGACAGGGGGCGCGCTGACACTGAAGCTTTCTTT. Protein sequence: CASSVDRGRADTEAFF.

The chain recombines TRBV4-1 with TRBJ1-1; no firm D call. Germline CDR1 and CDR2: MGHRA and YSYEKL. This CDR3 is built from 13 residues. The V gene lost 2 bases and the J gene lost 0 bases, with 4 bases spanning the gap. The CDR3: CASSQSLNTEAFF. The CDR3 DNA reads TGCGCCAGCAGCCAAAGCCTGAACACTGAAGCTTTCTTT.

The CDR3 spells CASSISDGLGTDTQYF. The DNA for the CDR3 is TGTGCCAGTAGTATCTCAGATGGGCTCGGCACAGATACGCAGTATTTT. The chain has TRBV19 and TRBJ2-3; D remains unclear. Trimming cost V 3 bases and J 1 base, with 14 bases left between them. The CDR3 totals 16 residues. Germline CDR1 is LNHDA and CDR2 is SQIVND (reference sequence).